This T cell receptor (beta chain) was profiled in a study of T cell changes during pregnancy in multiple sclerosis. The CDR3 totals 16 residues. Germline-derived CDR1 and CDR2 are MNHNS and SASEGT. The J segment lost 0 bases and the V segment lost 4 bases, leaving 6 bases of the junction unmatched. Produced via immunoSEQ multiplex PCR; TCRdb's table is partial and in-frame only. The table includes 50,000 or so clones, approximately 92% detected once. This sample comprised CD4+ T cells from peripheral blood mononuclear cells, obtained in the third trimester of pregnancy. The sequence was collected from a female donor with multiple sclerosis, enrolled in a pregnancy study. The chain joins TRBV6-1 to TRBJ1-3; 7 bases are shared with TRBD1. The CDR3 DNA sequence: TGTGCCAGCAGTGCACCCGGACAGGTCTCTGGAAACACCATATATTTT. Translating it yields CASSAPGQVSGNTIYF.